The source of this TCR beta chain is a study of blood T cell repertoires in COVID-19. Background on the study: COVID-19 samples collected from the United States, Italy and Spain covered acute and convalescent phases. The analysed material was cDNA or gDNA that came from T cells, B-cell-depleted T cells, or PBMCs.

This CDR3 comprises 15 residues. The germline V gene has CDR1 SGHTA and CDR2 FQGTGA. Trimming removed 2 bases at V and 0 bases at J, with 9 bases between. Original processing methods: Reference gene primer amplification in the assay estimated nucleated cell counts. The data were produced by immunoSEQ multiplex PCR, yet TCRdb's version contains in-frame clones alone and is incomplete. From that table come the V and J calls and clone size; the DNA was used to work out D and trimming. The sample carries under 200,000 clones, 90% to 95% recorded once. Input material: peripheral blood. The source of this sequence is a man in his forties or fifties with acute or convalescent COVID-19. The chain links TRBV7-3 to TRBJ2-3; no clear D. The CDR3, as DNA: TGTGCCAGCAGCTTATATGGCTTTAGCACAGATACGCAGTATTTT. It is translated as CASSLYGFSTDTQYF.